This T cell receptor beta chain was sequenced for a study of blood T cells in healthy people across ages. Study-wide results and caveats: Possibly, changes in expanded clonotypes were confounded because donor CMV status was unknown. Older age coincided with a roughly linear decline in TCR beta diversity per million T cells.

V lost 5 bases and J lost 1, with 12 bases in between. There are 14 residues in the CDR3. The V gene's germline CDR1 is MDHEN and CDR2 SYDVKM. Primers used in a second PCR of about 6 to 11 cycles were a sample-barcoded 5' primer and a J-beta primer mix. TCRdb reprocessed the 5' RACE reads with MiXCR, giving one entry per CDR3 protein. The table has 800,000 or so distinct CDR3 sequences, roughly 25% seen once; the top ten hold more than 3%. Points on this clonotype: Its antigen remains unidentified.

The same sample was also used in a study of T cells of mothers and their children.

Sequencing input: blood. The chain has TRBV28 and TRBJ2-7; TRBD2 might be the D (5 bases). This receptor was identified in a boy between 10 and 17 years old in good health. CDR3 nucleotide sequence: TGTGCCAGCAGTAACACGGGCGGGTCCTACGAGCAGTACTTC. It translates to CASSNTGGSYEQYF.